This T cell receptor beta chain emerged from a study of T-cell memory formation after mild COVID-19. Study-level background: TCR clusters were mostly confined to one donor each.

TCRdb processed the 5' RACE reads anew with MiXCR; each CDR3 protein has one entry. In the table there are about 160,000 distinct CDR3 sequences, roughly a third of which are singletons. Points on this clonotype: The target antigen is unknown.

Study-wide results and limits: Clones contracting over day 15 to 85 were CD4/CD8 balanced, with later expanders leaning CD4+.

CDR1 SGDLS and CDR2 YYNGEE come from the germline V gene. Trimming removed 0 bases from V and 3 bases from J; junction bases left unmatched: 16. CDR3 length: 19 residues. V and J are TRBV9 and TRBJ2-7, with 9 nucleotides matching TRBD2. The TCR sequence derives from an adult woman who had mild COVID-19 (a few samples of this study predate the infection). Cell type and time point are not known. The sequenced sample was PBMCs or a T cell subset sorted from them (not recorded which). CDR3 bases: TGTGCCAGCAGCGTAGGCCTACCGGTAGCGGGGGCGAACCTCTACGAGCAGTACTTC. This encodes CASSVGLPVAGANLYEQYF. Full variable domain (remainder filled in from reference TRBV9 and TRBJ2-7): DSGVTQTPKHLITATGQRVTLRCSPRSGDLSVYWYQQSLDQGLQFLIQYYNGEERAKGNILERFSAQQFPDLHSELNLSSLELGDSALYFCASSVGLPVAGANLYEQYFGPGTRLTVT.